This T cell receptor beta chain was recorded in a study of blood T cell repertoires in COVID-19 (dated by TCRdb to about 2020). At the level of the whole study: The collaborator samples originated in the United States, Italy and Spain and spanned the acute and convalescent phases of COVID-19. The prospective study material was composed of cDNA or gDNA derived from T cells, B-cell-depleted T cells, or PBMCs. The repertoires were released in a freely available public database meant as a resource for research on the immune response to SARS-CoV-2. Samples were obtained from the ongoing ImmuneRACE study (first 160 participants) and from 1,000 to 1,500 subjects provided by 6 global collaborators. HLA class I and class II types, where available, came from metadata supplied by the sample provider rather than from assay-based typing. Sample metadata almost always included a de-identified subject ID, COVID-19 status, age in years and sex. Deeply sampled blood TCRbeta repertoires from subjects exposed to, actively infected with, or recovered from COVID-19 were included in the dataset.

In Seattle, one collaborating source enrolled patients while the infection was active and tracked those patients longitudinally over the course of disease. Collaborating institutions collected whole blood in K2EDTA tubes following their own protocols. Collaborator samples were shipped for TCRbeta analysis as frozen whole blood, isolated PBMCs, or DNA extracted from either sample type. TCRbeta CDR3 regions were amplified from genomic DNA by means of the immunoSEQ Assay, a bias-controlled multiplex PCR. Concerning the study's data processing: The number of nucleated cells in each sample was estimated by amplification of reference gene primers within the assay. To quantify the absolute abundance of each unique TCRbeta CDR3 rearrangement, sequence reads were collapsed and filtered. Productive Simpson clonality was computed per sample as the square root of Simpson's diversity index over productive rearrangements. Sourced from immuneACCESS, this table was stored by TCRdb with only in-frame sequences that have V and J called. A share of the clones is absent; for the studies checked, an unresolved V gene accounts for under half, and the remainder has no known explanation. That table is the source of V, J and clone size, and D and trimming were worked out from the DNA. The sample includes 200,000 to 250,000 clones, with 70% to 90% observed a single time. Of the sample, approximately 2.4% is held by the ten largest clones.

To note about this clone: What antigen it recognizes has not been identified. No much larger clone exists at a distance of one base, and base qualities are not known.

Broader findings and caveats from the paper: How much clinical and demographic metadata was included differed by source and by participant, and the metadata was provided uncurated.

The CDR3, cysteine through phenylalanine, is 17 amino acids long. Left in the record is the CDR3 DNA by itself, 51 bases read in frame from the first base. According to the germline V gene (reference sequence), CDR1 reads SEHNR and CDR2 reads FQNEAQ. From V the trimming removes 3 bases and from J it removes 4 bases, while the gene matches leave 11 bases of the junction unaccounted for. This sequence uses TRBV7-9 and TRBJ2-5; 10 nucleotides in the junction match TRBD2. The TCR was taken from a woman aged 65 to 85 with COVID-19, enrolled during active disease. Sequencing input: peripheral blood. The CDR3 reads CASSLARAAGGLETQYF. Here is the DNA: TGTGCCAGCAGCTTGGCGCGGGCAGCGGGGGGGCTAGAGACCCAGTACTTC.